This TCR beta chain was sequenced in a study of beta chain features in type 1 diabetes. The CDR3 sequence is 13 residues long. Germline CDR1 SEHNR, CDR2 FQNEAQ (reference sequence). V lost 7 bases and J 1 base, leaving 10 bases between the germline ends. The sequenced template was cDNA made from the entire isolated RNA. Sequencing used immunoSEQ multiplex PCR; TCRdb keeps in-frame clones, though not all of them. The sample shows some 640,000 clones, about 14% of them seen only once. Note on this clone: Its antigen is currently unknown.

Study findings and constraints: Amplification by PCR could prefer shorter templates, with the same effect in patients and controls. For cells with high TCR expression, cDNA sequencing could yield over-representation. Within the patient group, naive, central memory and Treg TCRB repertoires appeared more similar to each other than within healthy donors. Shorter TCRB CDR3s, moderately but significantly so, were found in Type 1 diabetes patients in all four CD4+ subsets.

This chain joins TRBV7-9 and TRBJ2-5; D not certain. The TCR was taken from a man aged 18 to 29 with type 1 diabetes. Sequencing was done on a sample of naive CD4+ T cells from blood. This CDR3 reads CASTTISQETQYF. CDR3 nucleotide sequence: TGTGCCAGCACCACAATATCCCAAGAGACCCAGTACTTC.